These T cell receptor beta chains were read from a single sample in a study of OX40 agonist ivuxolimab in advanced cancers. Sequenced by immunoSEQ multiplex PCR; TCRdb stores in-frame clones only, minus some. The table shows about 48,000 clones, with about 85% occurring only once. Sequenced here: CD4+ or CD8+ T cells sorted from blood, sampled in a trial of the OX40 agonist ivuxolimab. These receptor sequences come from an adult with an advanced solid tumor such as melanoma, head and neck, liver or kidney cancer. Both conserved end residues are part of each CDR3.

>TRBJ2-7|TRBV10-1
CASSPDSYEQYF
>TRBJ2-3|TRBV18
CASSPQRAGTSGFTDTQYF
>TRBJ2-3|TRBV2
CASARDLGDTQYF
>TRBJ1-1|TRBV28
CASSLPGARREAFF
>TRBJ2-2|TRBV30
CAWSGGSGPNTGELFF
>TRBJ1-5|TRBV5-6
CASSLGGYSNQPQHF
>TRBJ1-2|TRBV28
CATSTYLGYGYTF
>TRBJ1-1|TRBV19
CASSVRDRENTEAFF
>TRBJ2-1|TRBV12-1
CASSWGVGSYNEQFF
>TRBJ2-1|TRBV19
CARLRLAGGWSSYNEQFF
>TRBJ2-3|TRBV7-9
CASSLRGGDTQYF
>TRBJ2-3|TRBV30
CAWSARQTGIRMTDTQYF
>TRBJ2-1|TRBV5-1
CASSLTGETYNEQFF
>TRBJ2-1|TRBV11-2
CASTPSHGRIAYNEQFF
>TRBJ1-1|TRBV19
CASSFGTEKNTEAFF
>TRBJ2-1|TRBV19
CASSIRQGATSGRRNEQFF
>TRBJ1-1|TRBV28
CASSLGLRNTEAFF
>NA|TRBV7-9
CASSTIHHHQEYEQYF
>TRBJ1-1|TRBV19
CASSIPGQGSAEAFF
>TRBJ1-2|TRBV28
CASGVTRTGGSYGYTF
>TRBJ1-2|TRBV9
CASSAQGGYGYTF
>TRBJ2-3|TRBV18
CASYRQGSTDTQYF
>TRBJ1-1|TRBV19
CASSRGTDPLQNTEAFF
>TRBJ2-7|TRBV4-1
CASSQVGRHLTYEQYF
>TRBJ1-5|TRBV10-3
CAIGQGYNQPQHF
>TRBJ2-6|TRBV7-2
CASSLGGRGSSGANVLTF
>TRBJ1-5|TRBV30
CAWSTGGNQPQHF
>TRBJ2-5|TRBV11-2
CASSLELTTGETQYF
>TRBJ2-3|TRBV6-5
CASRPYSSGTDTQYF
>TRBJ2-5|TRBV6-1
CASSEFGQGYGETQYF
>TRBJ1-5|TRBV19
CASRLLPGQGRNQPQHF
>TRBJ2-5|TRBV5-5
CASSFSREETQYF
>TRBJ2-7|TRBV29-1
CSVGGLSYEQYF
>TRBJ2-3|TRBV5-1
CASTGTGGTDTQYF
>TRBJ2-5|TRBV5-1
CASSLVASGYGGPQETQYF
>TRBJ1-5|TRBV27
CASSPRTANQPQHF
>TRBJ1-1|TRBV7-3
CASSHLSGQIMNTEAFF
>TRBJ1-1|TRBV29-1
CSVEVRGNTEAFF
>TRBJ2-7|TRBV5-1
CASRPSLDRGYLTGYEQYF
>TRBJ2-5|TRBV5-1
CASSLLGRKVGRINQETQYF
>TRBJ2-2|TRBV6-6
CASSRDSRGSLFF
>TRBJ2-1|TRBV7-3
CASSLWGQFLAVFF
>TRBJ1-1|TRBV7-2
CASSPGGSKDTEAFF
>TRBJ2-5|TRBV2
CASSEEGVDQETQYF
>TRBJ1-2|TRBV27
CASSGPYGYTF